A single sample is the source of the 3 T cell receptor beta chains below, sequenced in a study of cytomegalovirus exposure and HLA in healthy donors. PCR was performed using 60 Vbeta and 13 Jbeta primers. Here immunoSEQ multiplex PCR was the method, and the copy in TCRdb shows in-frame clones only, minus some. The sample consists of approximately 100,000 clones, about 80% of them appearing once. Sequenced sample: PBMCs. The origin of the receptors is a man between 50 and 59 years old in good health and CMV-seropositive.

The chain recombines TRBV5-1 with TRBJ2-5; 11 bases map to TRBD2. J gave up 5 bases and V 0 bases, and 3 bases lay outside the gene matches. CDR1 is SGHRS and CDR2 is YFSETQ in the germline V gene. This CDR3 spans 15 amino acids. CDR3 loop: CASSLVLAGEETQYF. In nucleotides, the CDR3 is TGCGCCAGCAGCTTGGTACTAGCGGGGGAGGAGACCCAGTACTTC.

The chain couples TRBV19 to TRBJ2-7; the match to TRBD1 covers 9 bases. CDR3 size: 13 residues. CDR1 is LNHDA, CDR2 SQIVND, per germline (reference sequence). Trimming at V came to 7 bases and at J to 6 bases, leaving 7 bases not matched to a gene. CDR3 bases: TGTGCCAGTACGAGGACAGGGGCCCTCGAGCAGTACTTC. This gives the protein CASTRTGALEQYF.

The genes are TRBV19 and TRBJ2-1; 9 bases line up with TRBD1. V shed 7 bases and J 8 bases; nucleotides not matched to a gene: 3. Germline CDR1 and CDR2: LNHDA and SQIVND (reference sequence). The CDR3 is made up of 12 amino acids. As DNA, the CDR3 is TGTGCCAGTAAGGACAGGGGTGATGAGCAGTTCTTC. Translating gives CASKDRGDEQFF.